Sequencing of this T cell receptor (beta chain) was carried out in a study of long-term antiretroviral therapy in people with HIV. Study results and limitations: Blood dates from the mid-2000s to the late 2010s, possibly under older ART regimens. The study found that diversity rose after ART but stayed below transplant donor controls.

The CDR3 spans 11 residues. The V and J ends lost 0 bases and 15 bases respectively, with 9 bases between them. Germline loops: CDR1 PRHDT, CDR2 FYEKMQ (reference sequence). Survey-level immunoSEQ v3.0 assays were run. Some clones are missing from TCRdb's copy, which holds only in-frame ones; the method was immunoSEQ multiplex PCR. The sample lists tens of thousands of clones, approximately 85% occurring once. Each donor had at least one pre-ART and at least two post-ART PBMC samples. Among participants with HIV, every one received treatment in the United States. Details on this clone: Its target is unknown.

Sequences were derived from unsorted PBMCs, sampled 2.2 years after starting antiretroviral therapy. The sequence was collected from a man aged 18-30 years with HIV. The V call is TRBV13, the J call TRBJ2-1; D unresolved. CDR3 DNA sequence: TGTGCCAGCAGCTTAGGTCAGCTGTTGTTCTTC. Amino acids: CASSLGQLLFF.